This TCR beta chain was retrieved from a study of radiotherapy plus CTLA-4 blockade in lung cancer. Some clones are missing from TCRdb's copy, which holds only in-frame ones; the method was immunoSEQ multiplex PCR. The sample has more than 90,000 clones, 70% to 90% seen once. This CDR3 region has 11 residues. The V end was cut by 6 bases, the J end by 4 bases, with 4 bases between. In germline, CDR1 is MNHNS, CDR2 SASEGT. The clonotype comes from a human donor with non-small cell lung cancer that progressed on radiotherapy plus ipilimumab. Sequencing used peripheral blood, obtained from a patient treated with radiotherapy plus ipilimumab. The chain is built from TRBV6-1 and TRBJ1-5; no clear D. The CDR3 DNA reads TGTGCCAGCAGACTTAATCAGCCCCAGCATTTT. Translating gives CASRLNQPQHF.